A selection of T cell receptor beta chains follows, all from one sample in a study of OX40 agonist ivuxolimab in advanced cancers. Repertoires were generated with immunoSEQ multiplex PCR, while TCRdb's copy carries only in-frame clones and drops some. The profile shows 40,000 to 50,000 clones, about 89% of them singletons. The sample in question was CD4+ or CD8+ T cells sorted from blood, obtained in a trial of the OX40 agonist ivuxolimab. The receptors originated from an adult with an advanced solid tumor such as melanoma, head and neck, liver or kidney cancer. The CDR3 runs from the conserved cysteine through the conserved F or W. A D gene is named only where the DNA matches it firmly. Expanded clones are given a class, and other clones once, few, many or no size at all.

>TRBV5-1|NA|TRBD2|TRBJ2-5
CASRPGGLWETQYF
TGCGCCAGCAGACCGGGGGGGCTCTGGGAGACCCAGTACTTC
>TRBV4-1|NA|NA|TRBJ1-5
CASSQDRLEVQPQHF
TGCGCCAGCAGCCAAGATCGTTTAGAGGTTCAGCCCCAGCATTTT
>TRBV5-1|NA|NA|TRBJ1-1
CASSLAQNTEAFF
TGCGCCAGCAGCTTGGCTCAGAACACTGAAGCTTTCTTT
>TRBV18|once|TRBD1|TRBJ2-7
CASSPRQGSNEQYF
TGTGCCAGCTCACCGCGACAGGGGTCAAACGAGCAGTACTTC
>TRBV7-2|NA|TRBD2|TRBJ2-3
CASSLFAGVYTDTQYF
TGTGCCAGCAGCTTATTTGCGGGGGTCTACACAGATACGCAGTATTTT
>TRBV7-9|NA|TRBD1|TRBJ1-1
CASSPTTGGTWNTEAFF
TGTGCCAGCAGCCCGACCACAGGGGGAACCTGGAACACTGAAGCTTTCTTT
>TRBV6-5|NA|TRBD1|TRBJ1-1
CASSYTGETEAFF
TGTGCCAGCAGTTACACAGGGGAGACTGAAGCTTTCTTT
>TRBV6-1|NA|TRBD1|TRBJ1-1
CASSSRTGVGTEAFF
TGTGCCAGCAGTTCGCGGACAGGGGTGGGCACTGAAGCTTTCTTT
>TRBV18|once|NA|TRBJ2-5
CASSPTGTTKETQYF
TGTGCCAGCTCACCAACCGGGACAACAAAAGAGACCCAGTACTTC
>TRBV6-6|few|NA|TRBJ1-6
CASSSPTRSYNSPLHF
TGTGCCAGCAGTTCCCCAACACGCTCCTATAATTCACCCCTCCACTTT
>TRBV6-5|few|NA|TRBJ2-6
CASSYDFSGANVLTF
TGTGCCAGCAGTTACGATTTCTCTGGGGCCAACGTCCTGACTTTC
>TRBV7-9|NA|TRBD1|TRBJ1-3
CASSRGRDRAGNTIYF
TGTGCCAGCAGCAGAGGCCGGGACAGGGCTGGAAACACCATATATTTT
>TRBV19|once|NA|TRBJ1-3
CASRDTDESGNTIYF
TGTGCCAGTAGAGATACGGATGAATCTGGAAACACCATATATTTT
>TRBV7-3|NA|NA|TRBJ2-1
CASSFRDNNEQFF
TGTGCCAGCAGCTTCCGGGATAACAATGAGCAGTTCTTC
>TRBV9|NA|TRBD1|TRBJ1-1
CASSESGTGYTEAFF
TGTGCCAGCAGCGAGAGTGGGACAGGGTACACTGAAGCTTTCTTT
>TRBV5-8|NA|TRBD1|TRBJ1-5
CASSLLPRTGNQPQHF
TGTGCCAGCAGCCTTCTACCCCGGACAGGAAATCAGCCCCAGCATTTT
>TRBV6-4|NA|NA|TRBJ1-2
CASSERGDYGYTF
TGTGCCAGCAGTGAACGAGGGGACTATGGCTACACCTTC
>TRBV11-1|NA|NA|TRBJ1-1
CASSLDLGQGPNTEAFF
TGTGCCAGCAGCCTAGACCTTGGACAAGGGCCTAACACTGAAGCTTTCTTT
>TRBV30|NA|NA|TRBJ1-3
CARGNSGNTIYF
TGTGCCCGAGGGAACTCTGGAAACACCATATATTTT
>TRBV5-1|NA|NA|TRBJ2-7
CASSPRWGRDEAEQYF
TGCGCCAGCAGCCCTCGTTGGGGCAGGGACGAGGCCGAGCAGTACTTC
>TRBV30|few|NA|TRBJ1-1
CAWSRASSRAFF
TGTGCCTGGAGCCGGGCCTCCAGCAGGGCTTTCTTT
>TRBV18|NA|NA|TRBJ1-3
CASSPPSRSSGNTIYF
TGTGCCAGCTCCCCCCCCAGTCGAAGCTCTGGAAACACCATATATTTT
>TRBV4-3|few|TRBD2|TRBJ2-1
CASSQDEQRGINEQFF
TGCGCCAGCAGCCAAGATGAGCAGCGGGGAATCAATGAGCAGTTCTTC
>TRBV28|NA|TRBD1|TRBJ1-4
CASSSTGATNEKLFF
TGTGCCAGCAGTTCAACAGGGGCAACTAATGAAAAACTGTTTTTT
>TRBV30|NA|NA|TRBJ2-2
CAWSRQNTGELFF
TGTGCCTGGAGCAGACAGAACACCGGGGAGCTGTTTTTT
>TRBV5-1|once|NA|TRBJ1-3
CASSQVPGLSGNTIYF
TGCGCCAGCAGCCAGGTCCCAGGCCTCTCTGGAAACACCATATATTTT
>TRBV19|NA|NA|TRBJ1-5
CASSNGRGNQPQHF
TGTGCCAGTAGTAACGGCCGGGGGAATCAGCCCCAGCATTTT
>TRBV6-4|NA|TRBD2|TRBJ2-7
CASSDFPAGDF
TGTGCCAGCAGTGACTTCCCAGCGGGGGACTTC
>TRBV6-5|NA|NA|TRBJ1-6
CASSYVRVNSPLHF
TGTGCCAGCAGTTACGTAAGGGTGAATTCACCCCTCCACTTT
>TRBV5-3|NA|NA|TRBJ1-3
CARSLGGSGNTIYF
TGTGCCAGAAGCTTGGGCGGCTCTGGAAACACCATATATTTT
>TRBV9|NA|NA|TRBJ2-3
CASSVGLVTDTQYF
TGTGCCAGCAGCGTAGGACTAGTCACAGATACGCAGTATTTT
>TRBV19|NA|TRBD1|TRBJ2-2
CASRDSRTGPGELFF
TGTGCCAGTAGGGACTCCCGGACAGGGCCCGGGGAGCTGTTTTTT
>TRBV7-2|NA|NA|TRBJ2-2
CASSMARVNTGELFF
TGTGCCAGCAGCATGGCTCGGGTGAACACCGGGGAGCTGTTTTTT
>TRBV20-1|NA|NA|TRBJ2-1
CSARPYNEQFF
TGCAGTGCTAGGCCGTACAATGAGCAGTTCTTC
>TRBV5-4|NA|TRBD2|TRBJ2-7
CASSLGGGGRNEQYF
TGTGCCAGCAGCTTGGGTGGCGGGGGAAGGAACGAGCAGTACTTC
>TRBV6-5|NA|TRBD1|TRBJ2-5
CASSPGQGRQETQYF
TGTGCCAGCAGTCCGGGACAGGGCCGCCAAGAGACCCAGTACTTC
>TRBV6-6|NA|NA|TRBJ1-3
CASSSTGNTIYF
TGTGCCAGCAGTTCGACCGGAAACACCATATATTTT
>TRBV6-5|NA|TRBD1|TRBJ1-3
CASSYFGTGARNTIYF
TGTGCCAGCAGTTACTTCGGGACAGGGGCGCGAAACACCATATATTTT
>TRBV9|NA|TRBD1|TRBJ2-7
CASSVSGTGSSYEQYF
TGTGCCAGCAGCGTTTCCGGGACAGGATCCTCCTACGAGCAGTACTTC
>TRBV2|NA|NA|TRBJ2-3
CASSVDSTDTQYF
TGTGCCAGCAGTGTTGACAGCACAGATACGCAGTATTTT
>TRBV10-3|NA|NA|TRBJ1-2
CAIRVSRGRGYTF
TGTGCCATCAGGGTTAGTCGGGGCAGAGGCTACACCTTC
>TRBV2|NA|NA|TRBJ2-5
CASSVGETQYF
TGTGCCAGCAGTGTGGGAGAGACCCAGTACTTC
>TRBV7-6|NA|TRBD2|TRBJ2-2
CASSLSGGSTGELFF
TGTGCCAGCAGCCTTAGCGGGGGGAGTACCGGGGAGCTGTTTTTT
>TRBV19|NA|NA|TRBJ2-7
CASSRGGQFSYEQYF
TGTGCCAGTAGTAGGGGCGGACAGTTTTCCTACGAGCAGTACTTC
>TRBV11-2|NA|TRBD1|TRBJ2-5
CASSPDRAGETQYF
TGTGCCAGCAGCCCGGACAGGGCCGGGGAGACCCAGTACTTC
>TRBV13|NA|NA|TRBJ1-2
CASVWGGQGYTF
TGTGCCAGCGTCTGGGGCGGGCAAGGCTACACCTTC
>TRBV11-2|NA|TRBD1|TRBJ2-5
CASSNMDRGEQETQYF
TGTGCCAGCAGCAACATGGACAGGGGGGAACAAGAGACCCAGTACTTC
>TRBV10-3|NA|NA|TRBJ1-3
CATRDNRSGNTIYF
TGTGCCACGCGGGACAACCGCTCTGGAAACACCATATATTTT
>TRBV7-7|NA|TRBD1|TRBJ2-2
CASSLMRGQDTGELFF
TGTGCTAGCAGCTTAATGCGGGGACAGGACACCGGGGAGCTGTTTTTT